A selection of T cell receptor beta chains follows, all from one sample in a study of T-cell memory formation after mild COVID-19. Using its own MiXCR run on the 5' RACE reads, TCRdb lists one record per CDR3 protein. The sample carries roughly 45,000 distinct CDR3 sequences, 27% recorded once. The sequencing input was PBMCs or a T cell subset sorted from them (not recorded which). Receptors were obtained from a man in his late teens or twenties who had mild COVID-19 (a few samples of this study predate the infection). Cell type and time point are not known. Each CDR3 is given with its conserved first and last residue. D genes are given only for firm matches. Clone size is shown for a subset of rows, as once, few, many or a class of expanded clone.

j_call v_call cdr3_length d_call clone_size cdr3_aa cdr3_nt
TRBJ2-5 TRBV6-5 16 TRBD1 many CASSYRTGERPETQYF TGTGCCAGCAGTTACCGGACAGGGGAGAGGCCAGAGACCCAGTACTTC
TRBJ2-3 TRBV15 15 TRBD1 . CATSADRGAVDTQYF TGTGCCACCAGTGCTGACAGGGGCGCGGTAGATACGCAGTATTTT
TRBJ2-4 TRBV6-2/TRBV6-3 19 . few CASSFREGATSESKNIQYF TGTGCCAGCAGTTTCAGGGAGGGGGCTACGTCAGAATCCAAAAACATTCAGTACTTC
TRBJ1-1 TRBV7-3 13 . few CASSLIENTEAFF TGTGCCAGCAGCTTAATCGAGAACACTGAAGCTTTCTTT
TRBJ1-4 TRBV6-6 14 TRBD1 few CASSWDSRNEKLFF TGTGCCAGCAGTTGGGACAGCCGTAATGAAAAACTGTTTTTT
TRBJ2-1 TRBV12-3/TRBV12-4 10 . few CASGSGEQFF TGTGCCAGCGGGTCGGGAGAGCAGTTCTTC
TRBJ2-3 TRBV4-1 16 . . CASSQGDRLSTDTQYF TGCGCCAGCAGCCAAGGCGACAGGCTTAGCACAGATACGCAGTATTTT
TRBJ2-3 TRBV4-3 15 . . CASSQAEARGDTQYF TGCGCCAGCAGCCAGGCGGAAGCGCGGGGAGATACGCAGTATTTT
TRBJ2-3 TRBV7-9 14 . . CASSPRRRGDTQYF TGTGCCAGCAGCCCAAGACGGCGTGGGGATACGCAGTATTTT
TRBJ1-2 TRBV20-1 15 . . CSARDISFGREGYTF TGCAGTGCTAGAGATATTAGTTTCGGAAGGGAGGGCTACACCTTC
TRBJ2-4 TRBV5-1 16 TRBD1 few CASSDRQGTYKNIQYF TGCGCCAGCAGCGATCGACAGGGCACATACAAAAACATTCAGTACTTC
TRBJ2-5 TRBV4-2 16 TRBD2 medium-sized CASSQTGTSGGETQYF TGTGCCAGCAGCCAAACCGGGACTAGCGGGGGGGAGACCCAGTACTTC
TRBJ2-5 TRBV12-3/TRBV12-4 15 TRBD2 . CASRRTSGGEETQYF TGTGCCAGCAGACGGACTAGCGGGGGAGAAGAGACCCAGTACTTC
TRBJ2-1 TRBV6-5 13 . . CASSLGRGGEQFF TGTGCCAGCAGTTTGGGCAGGGGCGGTGAGCAGTTCTTC
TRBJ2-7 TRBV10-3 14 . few CAISEKTGNYEQYF TGTGCCATCAGTGAAAAGACGGGGAACTACGAGCAGTACTTC
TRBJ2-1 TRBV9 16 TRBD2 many CASSTSGGVSYNEQFF TGTGCCAGCAGCACTAGCGGGGGGGTATCTTACAATGAGCAGTTCTTC
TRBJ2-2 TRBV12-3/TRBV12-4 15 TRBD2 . CASRLAGGDTGELFF TGTGCCAGCAGGCTAGCGGGGGGTGACACCGGGGAGCTGTTTTTT
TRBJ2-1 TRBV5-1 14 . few CASSFGFGSDEQFF TGCGCCAGCAGCTTTGGATTTGGATCGGATGAGCAGTTCTTC
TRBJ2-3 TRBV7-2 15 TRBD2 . CASSPGASGRDTQYF TGTGCCAGCAGCCCAGGGGCTAGCGGGCGCGATACGCAGTATTTT
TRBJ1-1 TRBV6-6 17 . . CASSYAANRGAGTEAFF TGTGCCAGCAGTTACGCCGCCAATCGGGGGGCAGGAACTGAAGCTTTCTTT
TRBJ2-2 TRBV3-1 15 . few CASSQGQQNTGELFF TGTGCCAGCAGCCAAGGGCAGCAGAACACCGGGGAGCTGTTTTTT
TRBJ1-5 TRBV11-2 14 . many CASSLDGGNQPQHF TGTGCCAGCAGCTTAGATGGCGGGAATCAGCCCCAGCATTTT
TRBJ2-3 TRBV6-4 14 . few CASSLASGTDTQYF TGTGCCAGCAGTCTAGCTTCAGGAACAGATACGCAGTATTTT
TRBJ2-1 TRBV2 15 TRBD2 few CASSEEGLGYNEQFF TGTGCCAGCAGTGAAGAAGGACTAGGGTACAATGAGCAGTTCTTC
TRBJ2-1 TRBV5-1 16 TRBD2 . CASRSAGMSSYNEQFF TGCGCCAGCAGATCAGCGGGGATGAGCTCCTACAATGAGCAGTTCTTC
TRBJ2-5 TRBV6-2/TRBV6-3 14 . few CASRGGRIQETQYF TGTGCCAGCAGAGGCGGACGGATACAAGAGACCCAGTACTTC
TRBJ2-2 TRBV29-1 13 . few CSVELGNTGELFF TGCAGCGTTGAGCTAGGGAACACCGGGGAGCTGTTTTTT
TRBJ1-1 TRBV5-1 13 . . CASSLGQITEAFF TGCGCCAGCAGCTTGGGGCAGATCACTGAAGCTTTCTTT
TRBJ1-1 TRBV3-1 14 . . CASREQGRPTLAFF TGTGCCAGCAGAGAACAGGGACGCCCTACGCTGGCTTTCTTT
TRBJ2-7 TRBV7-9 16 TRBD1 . CASSLRDRGLFYEQYF TGTGCCAGCAGCCTCCGGGACAGGGGGCTGTTCTACGAGCAGTACTTC
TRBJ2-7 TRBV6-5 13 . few CASSYGADYEQYF TGTGCCAGCAGTTACGGGGCAGACTACGAGCAGTACTTC
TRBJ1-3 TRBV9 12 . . CASSVAGNTIYF TGTGCCAGCAGCGTAGCGGGAAACACCATATATTTT
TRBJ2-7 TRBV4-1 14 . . CASSQDRQTYEQYF TGCGCCAGCAGCCAAGATCGCCAAACCTACGAGCAGTACTTC
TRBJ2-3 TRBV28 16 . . CASSLTGQPSTDTQYF TGTGCCAGCAGCCTGACGGGACAACCTAGCACAGATACGCAGTATTTT
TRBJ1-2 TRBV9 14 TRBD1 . CASSGTRGSDGYTF TGTGCCAGCAGCGGGACCAGGGGGTCTGATGGCTACACCTTC
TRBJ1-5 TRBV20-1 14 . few CSARDLRGNQPQHF TGCAGTGCTAGAGATCTCAGGGGCAATCAGCCCCAGCATTTT